Each of the 14 T cell receptor beta chains below was sequenced from the same sample in a study of CD8 T cells in ankylosing spondylitis (dated 2017 in TCRdb). Paper-wide results and their limitations: A TCR beta motif made up of seven or eight highly homologous amino acid variants appeared to be characteristic of blood from ankylosing spondylitis patients.

The library was obtained by 5' RACE. The data were produced on an Illumina HiSeq 2500. TCRdb reworked the public reads: Q25 trimming with fastp, MiXCR clone assembly, productive beta chains retained. Rows are combined by CDR3 protein, so each entry shows the most common genes and DNA. The table for this sample lists around 770,000 distinct CDR3 sequences; 12% of them were counted only once. Jointly, the top ten make up 0.51% of the sample. The antigens these receptors bind are not known. Sequenced: blood, either unsorted or a sorted T cell fraction (not recorded which). Receptors were obtained from a male donor with ankylosing spondylitis.

The rearrangement joins TRBV7-2 to TRBJ1-2; 7 positions match TRBD1. The CDR3 consists of 14 residues. Germline CDR1 is SGHTA and CDR2 is FQGNSA. V shed 10 bases and J 6 bases; nucleotides not matched to a gene: 14. CDR3 sequence (DNA): TGTGCCAAGGGGTGGGGCACAGGGGAGGATGGCTACACCTTC. Protein product: CAKGWGTGEDGYTF.

This clonotype was found many times. The J gene is TRBJ2-5, the V gene TRBV20-1, with TRBD2 identical over 8 bases. Germline CDR1 DFQATT, CDR2 SNEGSKA (reference sequence). The CDR3 contains 14 residues. The V and J ends lost 5 bases and 5 bases, in that order; junction bases with no gene match: 10. CDR3 sequence: CSAEERESRETQYF. CDR3 in DNA: TGCAGTGCTGAAGAGCGGGAGTCTAGGGAGACCCAGTACTTC.

The CDR3 here is CSAPHRAAFEAFF. CDR3 bases: TGCAGTGCTCCCCACAGGGCGGCATTCGAAGCTTTCTTT. V usage is TRBV20-1 and J usage is TRBJ1-1; TRBD1 might be the D (6 bases). With 5 bases removed from V and 8 bases from J, the gap between germline ends came to 18 bases. Germline V lookup: CDR1 DFQATT, CDR2 SNEGSKA (reference sequence). The CDR3 spans 13 residues.

This clonotype was seen ten or more times. V is TRBV7-2 and J is TRBJ2-1; TRBD1 matches 8 bases. This CDR3 has 13 residues. The J segment lost 9 bases and the V segment lost 5 bases, leaving 6 bases of the junction unmatched. Germline values: CDR1 SGHTA, CDR2 FQGNSA. The CDR3 coding sequence is TGTGCCAGCAGCATGGACAGGGCAAGTGAGCAGTTCTTC. Its protein product is CASSMDRASEQFF. The variable domain in full, with the rest retrieved from reference TRBV7-2 and TRBJ2-1, is GAGVSQSPSNKVTEKGKDVELRCDPISGHTALYWYRQSLGQGLEFLIYFQGNSAPDKSGLPSDRFSAERTGGSVSTLTIQRTQQEDSAVYLCASSMDRASEQFFGPGTRLTVL.

This clonotype came up a few times. This chain connects TRBV28 to TRBJ1-6, with 8 bases fitting TRBD1. V trimming: 3 bases; J trimming: 8 bases; junction bases outside the gene matches: 6. The germline V gene encodes CDR1 MDHEN and CDR2 SYDVKM. The CDR3 has 15 residues. The CDR3 DNA follows: TGTGCCAGCAGTTTGACAGGGGCAAATGATTCACCCCTCCACTTT. This encodes CASSLTGANDSPLHF. The full variable domain, in which reference TRBV28 and TRBJ1-6 provide the parts outside the CDR3, is DVKVTQSSRYLVKRTGEKVFLECVQDMDHENMFWYRQDPGLGLRLIYFSYDVKMKEKGDIPEGYSVSREKKERFSLILESASTNQTSMYLCASSLTGANDSPLHFGNGTRLTVT.

V is TRBV11-2 and J is TRBJ2-3; D is unresolved. V was trimmed by 6 bases and J by 6 bases, leaving 10 bases between them. CDR1 is SGHAT and CDR2 is FQNNGV in the germline V gene. The CDR3 has 12 residues. The CDR3 DNA reads TGTGCCAGCAGACTTAGGGTGGATACGCAGTATTTT. Translation gives CASRLRVDTQYF. The full variable domain, its missing parts supplied by reference TRBV11-2 and TRBJ2-3, is EAGVAQSPRYKIIEKRQSVAFWCNPISGHATLYWYQQILGQGPKLLIQFQNNGVVDDSQLPKDRFSAERLKGVDSTLKIQPAKLEDSAVYLCASRLRVDTQYFGPGTRLTVL.

V is TRBV7-2 and J is TRBJ2-1; no reliable D call. Germline loops: CDR1 SGHTA, CDR2 FQGNSA. The CDR3 extends over 13 amino acids. Trimming left V 5 bases short and J 4 bases short, with 9 bases between. The CDR3 coding sequence is TGTGCCAGCAGCCCCTCGGTGTACAATGAGCAGTTCTTC. Its translation: CASSPSVYNEQFF.

This clonotype appeared a few times. CDR3 in DNA: TGTGCCAGCAGCTGGGGGGACAGGGGATTCACAGATACGCAGTATTTT. Translated: CASSWGDRGFTDTQYF. V gene TRBV5-8 combines with J gene TRBJ2-3, with 10 bases matching TRBD1. The CDR3 sequence is 16 residues long. Germline CDR1 reads SGHTS; CDR2 reads YDEGEE. V was pared by 3 bases and J by 2 bases, with 6 bases of the junction left unmatched.

In its sample, this clonotype was seen a few times. The gene calls are TRBV28 and TRBJ1-1; a possible D gene is TRBD1 (5 bases). This CDR3 spans 12 amino acids. CDR1 is MDHEN, CDR2 SYDVKM, per germline. Trimming took off 3 bases at V and 11 bases at J, with 13 bases between the two ends. DNA of the CDR3: TGTGCCAGCAGTTTTTGGAGGGGCGACGCTTTCTTT. It specifies CASSFWRGDAFF.

V gene TRBV11-3 combines with J gene TRBJ2-1; a possible D gene is TRBD1 (7 bases). CDR3 size: 15 residues. The V gene lost 2 bases and the J gene lost 8 bases, with 16 bases spanning the gap. Germline values: CDR1 SGHNT, CDR2 YENEEA. The CDR3 nucleotides are TGTGCCAGCAGCTTAAGATGGCAGGGGGGCGATGAGCAGTTCTTC. As protein: CASSLRWQGGDEQFF.

This clonotype was seen only a few times. The V and J genes are TRBV20-1 and TRBJ1-2; D gene ambiguous. Germline V gene sequence: CDR1 DFQATT, CDR2 SNEGSKA (reference sequence). CDR3 size: 15 residues. V was trimmed by 3 bases and J by 8 bases, leaving 22 bases between them. CDR3 sequence reads: CSARPSGALVRGYTF. The DNA for the CDR3 is TGCAGTGCTAGGCCGAGCGGAGCACTCGTACGGGGCTACACCTTC.

The chain couples TRBV10-2 to TRBJ2-7; tentatively, D is TRBD1 or TRBD2 (5 bases each). Germline V gene lookup returns CDR1 WSHSY and CDR2 SAAADI. The ends were cut back, 7 bases at V and 6 bases at J, with 19 bases in the middle. The CDR3 has 14 residues. CDR3 bases: TGCGCCAGCAATCGGGGCTCAGCGGCACGCGAGCAGTACTTC. Protein product: CASNRGSAAREQYF.

This clonotype has only a few counts. J is TRBJ2-7 and V is TRBV29-1, with D possibly being TRBD2 (5 bases). The CDR3 is 13 residues long. Trimming stripped 4 bases from V and 3 bases from J, with 13 bases between. Germline CDR1 SQVTM, CDR2 ANQGSEA. In DNA, the CDR3 is TGCAGCGTTGCGCCGGGATTGAACTACGAGCAGTACTTC. This sequence encodes CSVAPGLNYEQYF.

About this clonotype itself: Just one base apart from a much larger clone, this may be a read error. V gene TRBV4-3 combines with J gene TRBJ1-1; D unresolved. Between the trimmed V and J ends, which lost 0 bases and 5 bases, there was a span of 10 bases. Germline V lookup: CDR1 LGHNA, CDR2 YSLEER. The CDR3 is made up of 14 amino acids. The CDR3 DNA is TGCGCCAGCAGCCAAGATCTGGACGGGACTGAAGCTTTCTTT. It codes for CASSQDLDGTEAFF.